Presented here are 30 T cell receptor beta chains from one specimen sequenced in a study of memory CD4+ T cells and cytomegalovirus serostatus. The sort gate was single viable CD3+CD4+CD8-CD45RO+ cells for memory CD4+ T cells. Clones were read by immunoSEQ multiplex PCR, and TCRdb kept only the in-frame ones, dropping some. The profile shows over 75,000 clones, under 90% of them singletons. The sample consisted of memory CD4+ T cells from blood. These receptors all stem from an adult in good health and CMV-seropositive.

This chain joins TRBV11-2 and TRBJ1-1, with 12 positions matching TRBD1. V lost 5 bases, J lost 4 bases, and 5 bases stayed unmatched. Germline lookup yields CDR1 SGHAT and CDR2 FQNNGV. The CDR3 runs to 15 residues. CDR3 nucleotide sequence: TGTGCCAGCAGCCGATCGGGACAGGGGGCCACTGAAGCTTTCTTT. Its translation: CASSRSGQGATEAFF. The full variable domain, rest sourced from reference TRBV11-2 and TRBJ1-1, is EAGVAQSPRYKIIEKRQSVAFWCNPISGHATLYWYQQILGQGPKLLIQFQNNGVVDDSQLPKDRFSAERLKGVDSTLKIQPAKLEDSAVYLCASSRSGQGATEAFFGQGTRLTVV.

This clone was counted once. The chain recombines TRBV18 with TRBJ2-7; 9 positions match TRBD2. Germline V lookup: CDR1 KGHSH, CDR2 LQKENI. The length of the CDR3 is 16 residues. The ends lost 5 bases at V and 1 base at J; junction bases unmatched: 9. This CDR3 is CASSSIAGVGSYEQYF. The CDR3, as DNA: TGTGCCAGCTCATCCATAGCGGGAGTAGGATCCTACGAGCAGTACTTC.

Written as DNA, the CDR3 is TGTGCCAGCAGTGACCCTTACGGGACTAGCACAGATACGCAGTATTTT. It yields the protein CASSDPYGTSTDTQYF. V gene TRBV2 combines with J gene TRBJ2-3, with D possibly TRBD2 on 6 matching bases. Germline values: CDR1 SNHLY, CDR2 FYNNEI. The CDR3 runs 16 residues. Trimming cost V 3 bases and J 0 bases, with 13 bases left between them.

J is TRBJ2-2 and V is TRBV6-5, with D tentatively TRBD1 (6 bases). This CDR3 contains 14 residues. CDR1 is MNHEY, CDR2 SVGAGI, per germline. With 5 bases removed from V and 1 base from J, the gap between germline ends came to 8 bases. The CDR3 DNA is TGTGCCAGCAGTAGGGGGATGAACACCGGGGAGCTGTTTTTT. It is translated as CASSRGMNTGELFF.

For the CDR3, the DNA is TGTGCCAGTAGAACGGGAGATCAGCCCCAGCATTTT. Protein sequence: CASRTGDQPQHF. The chain links TRBV19 to TRBJ1-5, with D uncertain. CDR3 length: 12 amino acids. The germline gives CDR1 LNHDA, CDR2 SQIVND (reference sequence). V lost 6 bases and J lost 5, with 8 bases in between.

V gene TRBV18 combines with J gene TRBJ1-1; tentative D call: TRBD1 (5 bases). The CDR3 consists of 14 residues. Per germline, CDR1 KGHSH and CDR2 LQKENI. Trimming took off 2 bases at V and 7 bases at J, with 14 bases between the two ends. As DNA, the CDR3 is TGTGCCAGCTCACCAGGGACCGGGGGGAATGAAGCTTTCTTT. As protein: CASSPGTGGNEAFF.

The CDR3 sequence: CASSQGYHLSEQYF. The CDR3 DNA is TGTGCCAGCAGCCAAGGGTACCACCTATCCGAGCAGTACTTC. The V gene is TRBV14, the J gene TRBJ2-7; D ambiguous. The V and J ends lost 1 base and 6 bases respectively, with 13 bases between them. Per germline, CDR1 SGHDN and CDR2 FVKESK. This CDR3 has 14 residues.

This CDR3 is CATNSGSGETQYF. DNA for the CDR3: TGTGCCACGAATAGCGGGAGCGGGGAGACCCAGTACTTC. J is TRBJ2-5 and V is TRBV10-3, with 9 bases matching TRBD2. Germline V gene sequence: CDR1 ENHRY, CDR2 SYGVKD. The CDR3 covers 13 residues. J lost 5 bases, V lost 10 bases, and 8 bases had no gene match.

The gene calls are TRBV7-9 and TRBJ2-7; D unclear. The CDR3 is 17 residues long. Trimming took 5 bases from V and 1 from J, leaving 21 bases between them. From germline, CDR1 is SEHNR and CDR2 FQNEAQ (reference sequence). The CDR3 nucleotides read TGTGCCAGCAGCCCTCCATTCCGGGCCCAAACTTCCTACGAGCAGTACTTC. Translated: CASSPPFRAQTSYEQYF.

V and J are TRBV11-2 and TRBJ2-7, with D perhaps given as TRBD1 or TRBD2 (6 bases each). The germline V and J ends were trimmed by 1 base and 6 bases, with 19 bases remaining between them. This CDR3 has 16 residues. The germline gives CDR1 SGHAT, CDR2 FQNNGV. The CDR3 DNA sequence: TGTGCCAGCAGCTTAGTTTGGGGGGCAGGGGTGGGCGAGCAGTACTTC. This translates into CASSLVWGAGVGEQYF.

The V and J genes are TRBV9 and TRBJ2-3, with D possibly being TRBD2 (5 bases). This CDR3 region has 17 residues. The germline V gene encodes CDR1 SGDLS and CDR2 YYNGEE. Trimming stripped 0 bases from V and 4 bases from J, with 18 bases between. The CDR3 here is CASSVAAHRGSPDTQYF. As DNA, the CDR3 is TGTGCCAGCAGCGTAGCAGCTCACCGAGGGAGCCCAGATACGCAGTATTTT.

This clone came up a few times. The chain recombines TRBV6-4 with TRBJ2-7, with 12 bases fitting TRBD1. Germline loops: CDR1 MRHNA, CDR2 SNTAGT. J gave up 3 bases and V 8 bases, and 5 bases lay outside the gene matches. The CDR3 is 14 amino acids. The CDR3 spells CASGGTGGHYEQYF. The DNA for the CDR3 is TGTGCCAGCGGCGGGACAGGGGGCCACTACGAGCAGTACTTC.

Details on this clone: The DNA is left out, because the CDR3 cannot be placed on it with certainty; the CDR3 is given as TCRdb lists it. The chain employs TRBV6-6 and TRBJ2-7; the table assigns TRBD2, which was not confirmed against the DNA. Germline CDR1 reads MNHNY; CDR2 reads SVGAGI (reference sequence). Counting both end residues, the CDR3 totals 14 amino acids. The CDR3 reads CASSTSGLTYEQYF.

The V call is TRBV5-6, the J call TRBJ1-5, with unresolved D. This CDR3 is 14 amino acids long. V lost 0 bases, J lost 7 bases, and 11 bases lay in between. Germline V gives CDR1 SGHDT, CDR2 YYEEEE. The CDR3 spells CASSLARDLQPQHF. CDR3 bases: TGTGCCAGCAGCTTGGCGAGGGATTTACAGCCCCAGCATTTT.

The chain links TRBV7-9 to TRBJ2-2; 14 positions agree with TRBD2. Germline trimming cut 5 bases from V and 5 bases from J; bases unmatched to any gene: 4. The CDR3 runs 16 residues. In germline, CDR1 is SEHNR, CDR2 FQNEAQ (reference sequence). The CDR3 spells CASSPWTSGGTGELFF. As DNA, the CDR3 is TGTGCCAGCAGCCCGTGGACTAGCGGGGGGACCGGGGAGCTGTTTTTT.

J is TRBJ1-2 and V is TRBV14; D is undetermined. The CDR3 is made up of 13 amino acids. Trimming shortened V by 1 base and J by 1 base, and 4 bases separated the two germline ends. Germline V gene sequence: CDR1 SGHDN, CDR2 FVKESK. CDR3 in amino acids: CASSQGLNYGYTF. The CDR3 DNA sequence: TGTGCCAGCAGCCAAGGACTTAACTATGGCTACACCTTC.

The V call is TRBV27, the J call TRBJ2-1; 14 nucleotides line up with TRBD2. In germline, CDR1 is MNHEY, CDR2 SMNVEV (reference sequence). CDR3 length: 15 amino acids. V dropped 2 bases and J dropped 14; count of bases not matched to a gene: 8. CDR3 residues: CASSLAGLAGGDEFF. The CDR3 nucleotides read TGTGCCAGCAGTTTAGCTGGACTAGCGGGAGGTGATGAGTTCTTC.

The chain recombines TRBV28 with TRBJ2-5; TRBD2 matches 11 bases. This CDR3 is built from 15 residues. Per germline, CDR1 MDHEN and CDR2 SYDVKM. V gave up 7 bases and J gave up 9 bases; unmatched junction bases: 13. The CDR3, as DNA: TGTGCCAGCAATAGGGGGACTAGCGGACGAGAAGCCCAGTACTTC. It translates to CASNRGTSGREAQYF.

The chain combines TRBV7-9 with TRBJ2-1, with 10 bases identical to TRBD2. Germline trimming cut 3 bases from V and 9 bases from J; bases unmatched to any gene: 8. From germline, CDR1 is SEHNR and CDR2 FQNEAQ (reference sequence). The CDR3 sequence is 15 residues long. The CDR3 DNA is TGTGCCAGCAGCTTGTCGCTAGCGGGAGTCGGTGAGCAGTTCTTC. Translated: CASSLSLAGVGEQFF.

The chain recombines TRBV5-1 with TRBJ2-3; tentatively, D is TRBD1 or TRBD2 (5 bases each). Germline V gene lookup returns CDR1 SGHRS and CDR2 YFSETQ. Between the trimmed V and J ends, which lost 4 bases and 2 bases, there was a span of 14 bases. This CDR3 comprises 15 residues. The CDR3, as DNA: TGCGCCAGCAGCCAAGGGGACCCACTCACAGATACGCAGTATTTT. The encoded protein is CASSQGDPLTDTQYF. Full variable domain (missing parts from reference TRBV5-1 and TRBJ2-3): KAGVTQTPRYLIKTRGQQVTLSCSPISGHRSVSWYQQTPGQGLQFLFEYFSETQRNKGNFPGRFSGRQFSNSRSEMNVSTLELGDSALYLCASSQGDPLTDTQYFGPGTRLTVL.

This rearrangement joins TRBV19 to TRBJ2-2; D tentatively fits TRBD1 or TRBD2 (5 bases each). Trimming took off 6 bases at V and 1 base at J, with 9 bases between the two ends. Germline V gene sequence: CDR1 LNHDA, CDR2 SQIVND (reference sequence). This CDR3 has 14 residues. In DNA form, the CDR3 reads TGTGCCAGTAGCGGGACCGTGAACACCGGGGAGCTGTTTTTT. Its translation: CASSGTVNTGELFF.

This chain uses TRBV28 with TRBJ2-7; D gene unclear. This CDR3 region has 13 residues. Germline CDR1 and CDR2: MDHEN and SYDVKM. Trimming cost V 6 bases and J 0 bases, with 9 bases left between them. The CDR3 is CASRFDSSYEQYF. The CDR3 region has the DNA TGTGCCAGCAGATTCGACTCCTCCTACGAGCAGTACTTC. Supplemented by reference TRBV28 and TRBJ2-7, the full variable domain reads DVKVTQSSRYLVKRTGEKVFLECVQDMDHENMFWYRQDPGLGLRLIYFSYDVKMKEKGDIPEGYSVSREKKERFSLILESASTNQTSMYLCASRFDSSYEQYFGPGTRLTVT.

The genes are TRBV7-2 and TRBJ1-2, with D maybe TRBD1 (5 bases). The CDR3 runs 12 residues. V lost 5 bases, J lost 8 bases, and 12 bases lay in between. Looked up from germline, CDR1 is SGHTA and CDR2 is FQGNSA. The CDR3 here is CASSQQARGYTF. Here the CDR3 DNA reads TGTGCCAGCAGCCAACAGGCACGGGGCTACACCTTC.

V usage is TRBV5-1 and J usage is TRBJ1-1, with D uncertain. Trimming took off 0 bases at V and 0 bases at J, with 9 bases between the two ends. From germline, CDR1 is SGHRS and CDR2 YFSETQ. CDR3 size: 15 residues. The CDR3 nucleotides read TGCGCCAGCAGCTTGGTAGCAGATTTGAACACTGAAGCTTTCTTT. Protein sequence: CASSLVADLNTEAFF.

J is TRBJ2-7 and V is TRBV25-1; tentative D call: TRBD1 (7 bases). Germline V gives CDR1 MGHDK, CDR2 SYGVNS. The V end lost 3 bases, the J end lost 6 bases, and 15 bases lay between the germline ends. The CDR3 length is 14 residues. The CDR3 DNA reads TGTGCCAGCAGTGACCAGGAGGGGGCGAGCGAGCAGTACTTC. This gives the protein CASSDQEGASEQYF.

The J gene is TRBJ2-1, the V gene TRBV30; D tentatively fits TRBD1 or TRBD2 (6 bases each). CDR3 length: 15 residues. V was shortened by 0 bases and J by 7 bases, with 16 bases between the two germline ends. The germline gives CDR1 GTSNPN, CDR2 SVGIG (reference sequence). This CDR3 is CAWSVSAGHVNEQFF. For the CDR3, the DNA is TGTGCCTGGAGTGTTTCGGCGGGACACGTAAATGAGCAGTTCTTC.

This sequence joins TRBV6-1 and TRBJ2-1, with unresolved D. The length of the CDR3 is 16 residues. In germline, CDR1 is MNHNS, CDR2 SASEGT. V was shortened by 5 bases and J by 6 bases, with 20 bases between the two germline ends. CDR3 nucleotide sequence: TGTGCCAGCAGTCAAGGGCCTCCCTTCCCCATCAATGAGCAGTTCTTC. Amino acids: CASSQGPPFPINEQFF.

V and J are TRBV5-1 and TRBJ2-7; D is possibly TRBD2 (5 bases). Germline V lookup: CDR1 SGHRS, CDR2 YFSETQ. The CDR3 sequence is 12 residues long. Trimming removed 4 bases at V and 6 bases at J, with 11 bases between. The CDR3, as DNA: TGCGCCAGCAGCCAACTAGTAGGCGAGCAGTACTTC. Protein: CASSQLVGEQYF.

This rearrangement joins TRBV7-8 to TRBJ2-6; the match to TRBD1 covers 8 bases. Looked up from germline, CDR1 is SGHVS and CDR2 is FQNEAQ. The CDR3 contains 15 residues. The V segment lost 4 bases and the J segment 2 bases; nucleotides outside the gene matches: 1. The CDR3 loop reads CASSSGGAGANVLTF. In DNA form, the CDR3 reads TGTGCCAGCAGCTCAGGGGGCGCTGGGGCCAACGTCCTGACTTTC.

This clone has only a few counts. J is TRBJ2-7 and V is TRBV6-1; 7 nucleotides match TRBD1. The CDR3 covers 12 residues. In germline, CDR1 is MNHNS, CDR2 SASEGT. Trimming cost V 8 bases and J 11 bases; bases outside gene matches: 12. Written as DNA, the CDR3 is TGTGCCAGCCGACAACCGGGGCAGGGGGAGTACTTC. This sequence encodes CASRQPGQGEYF.